This section outlines one TCR beta chain sequence together with its context. This clone was found a few times. This receptor's antigen is unknown. No qualities accompany the bases; no much larger clone lies one base away. In the germline V gene, CDR1 corresponds to MGHRA and CDR2 to YSYEKL. The CDR3 starts with the cysteine, ends with the phenylalanine, and has 15 residues. Only the CDR3 part of the read is kept: 45 bases, read in frame from the first base. V and J are truncated by 1 base and 6 bases respectively, leaving an intervening sequence of 13 bases. High-throughput TCRbeta CDR3 sequencing of frozen genomic DNA was performed by immunoSEQ, including PCR amplification, mapping, bias correction and internal controls. For the original study's pipeline: Only productive rearrangements were retained, and each unique TCRbeta sequence was defined by its CDR3 nucleotide sequence together with its V and J gene. For classification of a sequence as donor-reactive, at least 5-fold expansion in CFSE-low cells relative to unstimulated pre-transplant cells and a frequency of at least 0.01% were required. Minimum frequency thresholds were set for each subject based on the unstimulated sample with the lowest template count, ensuring at least 90% detection power. Repertoire turnover was measured by Jensen-Shannon divergence between the top 1000 TCRbeta sequences post- and pre-transplant. Changes in detection of donor-reactive sequences were assessed with two-sided Fisher's exact tests. TCRdb carries this immuneACCESS record with in-frame sequences only. Its versions omit some clonotypes, under half of them owing to an unresolved V gene in the studies checked, with the rest unexplained. V and J calls and clone size come straight from that table; D and trimming were deduced from the DNA. This sample holds roughly 100,000 clones; roughly 80% were observed only once. The ten largest clones represent approximately 3% of the sample.

Thawed unstimulated PBMCs were stained for CD3, CD4 and CD8 and FACS-sorted into CD3+CD4+ and CD3+CD8+ populations. All 8 studied subjects were randomized to withdrawal of immunosuppression. The Qiagen DNeasy Blood and Tissue Kit was used for isolation of genomic DNA. This record belongs to a study of T cell clones after liver transplantation (dated by TCRdb to the late 2010s). With regard to the full study: The samples were obtained from ITN030ST, a randomized trial that attempted immunosuppression withdrawal within 2 years after liver transplantation. Blood samples were collected pre-transplant, then pre-randomization ahead of withdrawal, and finally post-randomization once withdrawal had either been completed or failed. As an antigen-independent comparator for the donor-reactive sequences, third party-reactive TCRbeta sequences from pre-transplant MLRs were identified as well. The subjects received no induction therapy and were kept on standard immunosuppression until randomization at 12-24 months post-transplant. To count as tolerant, a recipient had to stay completely off immunosuppression for at least one year without liver enzymes climbing beyond twice the upper limit of normal. After a pre-transplant mixed lymphocyte reaction, TCRbeta sequencing was used to pinpoint donor-reactive T cell clones, which were subsequently tracked in post-transplant blood. Three of the eight recipients were HCV-positive; the others were transplanted for non-autoimmune, non-viral indications. A cohort of 8 liver transplant recipients was studied, of whom 3 were classified as tolerant and 5 as non-tolerant.

General study outcomes and caveats: In most of the 8 subjects, regardless of tolerance or HCV status, circulating donor-reactive CD4 TCRbeta sequences dropped significantly post-transplant. The conclusions were preliminary, being limited by small, heterogeneous patient numbers and by non-standardized post-transplant time points. In two subjects, low numbers of available donor cells limited the measurable donor-reactive repertoire. Because allograft tissue specimens were not available, migration of donor-reactive T cells into the graft, rather than deletion, may have occurred. After accounting for repertoire turnover, donor-reactive detection was significantly reduced in 7 of 8 subjects for CD4 and 8 of 8 for CD8. The decline in donor-reactive sequences exceeded the decline in third party-reactive sequences, suggesting partial antigen-specific deletion that was unrelated to withdrawal success.

The starting material was CD4+ T cells from blood, obtained approximately 4 years after liver transplant. The receptor was isolated from a human patient who received a liver transplant. Some T cells present after a transplant may be cells of the graft donor. The chain uses TRBV4-1 and TRBJ1-5; perhaps TRBD1 is the D gene, with 6 bases matching. CDR3 reads: CASSQAVGGVQPQHF. Here is the DNA: TGCGCCAGCAGCCAAGCTGTAGGGGGGGTTCAGCCCCAGCATTTT.